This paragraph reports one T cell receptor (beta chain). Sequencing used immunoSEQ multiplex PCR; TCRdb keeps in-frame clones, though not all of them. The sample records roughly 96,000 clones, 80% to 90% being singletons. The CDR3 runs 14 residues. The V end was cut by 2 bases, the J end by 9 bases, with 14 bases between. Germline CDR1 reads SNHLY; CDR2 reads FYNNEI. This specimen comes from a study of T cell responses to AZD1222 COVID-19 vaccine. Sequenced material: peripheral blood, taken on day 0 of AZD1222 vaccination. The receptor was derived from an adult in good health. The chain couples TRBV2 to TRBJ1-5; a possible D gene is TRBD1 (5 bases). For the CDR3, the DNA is TGTGCCAGCAGTGAAAGGGACTTCAACCGGCCCCAGCATTTT. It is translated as CASSERDFNRPQHF.